The entry that follows covers one TCR beta chain sequence. No antigen is known for it. The record originates from a study of T cells expressing NK-cell markers. For the study at large: Each TCR beta repertoire originated in sorted T cells that were CD3+CD56+NKG2C+, CD3+CD56+NKG2C- or CD3+CD56-NKG2C+. HCMV serostatus: most of the eight sequenced donors positive, one negative.

cDNA encoding TCR beta was synthesized via 5'RACE template switching incorporating UMIs. With the 5' RACE reads reprocessed, TCRdb shows one record per CDR3 protein and no DNA. The sample has 150,000 to 200,000 distinct CDR3 sequences; the top ten hold 20%. Study observations and caveats: In a handful of donors, dominant clonotypes made up about 28.3-60.1% of CD3+CD56-NKG2C+ cells.

CDR3 length: 11 residues. Germline assignment: CDR1 SGHDT and CDR2 YYEEEE. This TCR derives from a man between 18 and 69 years old in good health. Sequencing was performed on blood T cells: a sorted CD56 or NKG2C T cell subset, CD4+ or CD8+ T cells, or bulk PBMC T cells (not recorded which). The chain is built from TRBV5-6 and TRBJ1-1. CDR3: CASSLFSEAFF.